The 22 T cell receptor beta chains below were found in one sample sequenced in a study of human T cells and chemical hapten exposure. Regarding time point: pre-sensitization, week 0. The treatment here: therapeutic diphenylcyclopropenone sensitization with weekly scalp DPC. From the RACE reads, TCRdb called clonotypes with MiXCR, one entry per CDR3 protein. The sample yields 250,000 or so distinct CDR3 sequences, around 7% seen once. Source: whole blood, taken in connection with sensitization to the hapten diphenylcyclopropenone (DPC). Receptors originate from a man between 18 and 35 years old with alopecia areata. Some clones in this sample may be carry-over from other donors' samples.

This clonotype came up many times. This CDR3 reads CASSVDGGGDTQYF. CDR3 bases: TGTGCCAGCAGCGTAGACGGGGGTGGAGATACGCAGTATTTT. The chain employs TRBV9 and TRBJ2-3; D might be TRBD2 (6 bases). The CDR3 consists of 14 residues. Deletions cut 0 bases from V and 5 bases from J, with 10 bases between. Looked up from germline, CDR1 is SGDLS and CDR2 is YYNGEE.

V usage is TRBV12-3 or TRBV12-4 and J usage is TRBJ1-5; D perhaps matches TRBD1 (5 bases). The germline V and J ends were trimmed by 4 bases and 7 bases, with 11 bases remaining between them. The CDR3 loop spans 13 amino acids. The CDR3: CASSWAGDQPQHF. The CDR3 region has the DNA TGTGCCAGCAGTTGGGCGGGGGACCAGCCCCAGCATTTT.

This clonotype occurred a few times. The J gene is TRBJ1-4, the V gene TRBV7-2; tentative D call: TRBD1 (5 bases). This CDR3 region has 17 residues. CDR1 and CDR2 from the germline V gene are SGHTA and FQGNSA. V gave up 5 bases and J gave up 0 bases, with 16 bases separating them. Written as DNA, the CDR3 is TGTGCCAGCAGCCCTGGGACGGCGCCTGCAACTAATGAAAAACTGTTTTTT. Translated, it gives CASSPGTAPATNEKLFF.

The chain couples TRBV12-3 or TRBV12-4 to TRBJ1-5; perhaps TRBD1 as D (5 bases). The CDR3 runs to 17 residues. Trimming took off 0 bases at V and 3 bases at J, with 15 bases between the two ends. The CDR3: CASSLALTGGNNQPQHF. CDR3 sequence (DNA): TGTGCCAGCAGTTTAGCGCTAACCGGGGGTAACAATCAGCCCCAGCATTTT.

The chain has TRBV7-2 and TRBJ2-7; D unclear. The V gene lost 4 bases and the J gene lost 0 bases, with 10 bases spanning the gap. Germline loops: CDR1 SGHTA, CDR2 FQGNSA. The CDR3 spans 14 residues. The CDR3 here is CASSWSLSSYEQYF. CDR3 nucleotide sequence: TGTGCCAGCAGCTGGAGCTTAAGCTCCTACGAGCAGTACTTC.

This clonotype has just a few counts. The chain couples TRBV28 to TRBJ1-1, with D perhaps TRBD1 (6 bases). V lost 6 bases and J 3 bases, leaving 20 bases between the germline ends. The CDR3 extends over 16 amino acids. Germline V gene data show CDR1 as MDHEN and CDR2 as SYDVKM. This CDR3 is CASSPPKDSFYTEAFF. The DNA for the CDR3 is TGTGCCAGCAGCCCCCCCAAGGACAGTTTTTACACTGAAGCTTTCTTT.

This chain joins TRBV7-9 and TRBJ2-5; a weak D match, TRBD1 (5 bases). The CDR3 runs 17 residues. V shed 3 bases and J shed 5 bases, with 22 bases lying between them. CDR1 is SEHNR and CDR2 is FQNEAQ in the germline V gene (reference sequence). CDR3 residues: CASSLPLRLRVKETQYF. CDR3 sequence (DNA): TGTGCCAGCAGCTTGCCCCTTCGTCTCAGGGTCAAGGAGACCCAGTACTTC.

The chain has TRBV6-6 and TRBJ1-2, with a possible D match to TRBD1 (5 bases). The CDR3 loop spans 17 amino acids. The V end was cut by 6 bases, the J end by 2 bases, with 22 bases between. Germline values: CDR1 MNHNY, CDR2 SVGAGI (reference sequence). The CDR3: CASSRDRERRSNYGYTF. In nucleotides, the CDR3 is TGTGCCAGCAGCCGGGACCGAGAGAGACGAAGCAACTATGGCTACACCTTC.

The chain joins TRBV12-3 or TRBV12-4 to TRBJ2-1; TRBD1 is a possible D gene (6 bases). This CDR3 region has 15 residues. V gave up 3 bases and J gave up 0 bases, with 9 bases separating them. The CDR3, as DNA: TGTGCCAGCAGTTTCGACAGGAGCTCCTACAATGAGCAGTTCTTC. It codes for CASSFDRSSYNEQFF.

This clonotype was recorded many times. The CDR3 protein is CASSQVLTGSWNYGYTF. The CDR3 DNA follows: TGTGCCAGCAGCCAAGTTTTGACAGGGTCCTGGAACTATGGCTACACCTTC. This chain links TRBV3-1 with TRBJ1-2; 7 nucleotides agree with TRBD1. Germline assignment: CDR1 LGHDT and CDR2 YNNKEL (reference sequence). The J segment lost 2 bases and the V segment lost 1 base, leaving 10 bases of the junction unmatched. The CDR3 consists of 17 residues.

The chain uses TRBV7-9 and TRBJ2-7; the D gene could be TRBD1 or TRBD2 (5 bases each). V was cut by 7 bases and J by 6 bases, with 16 bases left in between. This CDR3 is built from 13 residues. Germline lookup yields CDR1 SEHNR and CDR2 FQNEAQ (reference sequence). This CDR3 is CASTMGRSPEQYV. CDR3 in DNA: TGTGCCAGCACCATGGGACGGAGTCCCGAGCAGTACGTC.

A few counts support this clonotype. This chain links TRBV6-2 or TRBV6-3 with TRBJ2-1; D might be TRBD2 (6 bases). The CDR3 has 14 residues. Germline assignment: CDR1 MNHEY and CDR2 SVGEGT. The V end was cut by 7 bases, the J end by 8 bases, with 18 bases between. CDR3 sequence reads: CASKRLVHRDEQFF. The CDR3 DNA reads as TGTGCCAGCAAAAGACTAGTACATAGGGATGAGCAGTTCTTC.

The table lists this clonotype with a few counts. V gene TRBV11-2 combines with J gene TRBJ1-5, with D perhaps TRBD1 (6 bases). The CDR3 covers 15 residues. Trimming removed 1 base from V and 6 bases from J, with 13 bases in between. The germline V gene has CDR1 SGHAT and CDR2 FQNNGV. The CDR3 region is CASSLVTGPSQPQHF. The CDR3 coding sequence is TGTGCCAGCAGCTTAGTTACAGGGCCGAGTCAGCCCCAGCATTTT.

A few counts support this clonotype. The CDR3 reads CASSQDSSSQPQHF. The DNA for the CDR3 is TGTGCCAGCAGCCAGGACAGTTCAAGTCAGCCCCAGCATTTT. V is TRBV3-1 and J is TRBJ1-5, with D maybe TRBD1 (6 bases). Trimming stripped 3 bases from V and 6 bases from J, with 12 bases between. The CDR3 has 14 residues. Germline values: CDR1 LGHDT, CDR2 YNNKEL (reference sequence). The whole variable domain, remainder taken from reference TRBV3-1 and TRBJ1-5, is DTAVSQTPKYLVTQMGNDKSIKCEQNLGHDTMYWYKQDSKKFLKIMFSYNNKELIINETVPNRFSPKSPDKAHLNLHINSLELGDSAVYFCASSQDSSSQPQHFGDGTRLSIL.

This clonotype was recorded a few times. The V and J genes are TRBV19 and TRBJ2-2; tentatively, D is TRBD2 (5 bases). The CDR3 sequence is 13 residues long. V was cut by 7 bases and J by 9 bases, with 15 bases left in between. Germline V CDR1 and CDR2: LNHDA, SQIVND (reference sequence). The CDR3 sequence is CASTSRGFRELFF. The CDR3 coding sequence is TGTGCCAGTACCTCACGGGGATTCCGGGAGCTGTTTTTT.

This clonotype has more than one count but fewer than ten. The chain links TRBV4-3 to TRBJ1-6; weak D call: TRBD1 (5 bases). The CDR3 has 17 amino acids. The V end lost 1 base, the J end lost 4 bases, and 14 bases lay between the germline ends. Germline CDR1 is LGHNA and CDR2 is YSLEER. DNA of the CDR3: TGCGCCAGCAGCCAAGTTTTGGGGACGTGGTATAATTCACCCCTCCACTTT. It codes for CASSQVLGTWYNSPLHF.

This clonotype was observed many times. The chain links TRBV14 to TRBJ2-5; possibly TRBD2 for D (6 bases). Germline V CDR1 and CDR2: SGHDN, FVKESK. V dropped 4 bases and J dropped 2 bases, with 11 bases sitting between them. The CDR3 consists of 14 residues. The CDR3 DNA is TGTGCCAGCAGCCCCCGGGGGTCGCAAGAGACCCAGTACTTC. This encodes CASSPRGSQETQYF.

This clonotype was counted between two and nine times. This chain connects TRBV9 to TRBJ1-2; D is undetermined. Germline V gives CDR1 SGDLS, CDR2 YYNGEE. V was pared by 4 bases and J by 4 bases, with 14 bases between. The CDR3 extends over 14 amino acids. CDR3 sequence (DNA): TGTGCCAGCAGCTCCACCTCGACCAGCTATGGCTACACCTTC. Translation gives CASSSTSTSYGYTF.

This clonotype has only a few counts. The rearrangement uses TRBV7-2 and TRBJ2-4; no clear D gene. V was cut by 5 bases and J by 7 bases, with 9 bases left in between. This CDR3 is built from 12 residues. Germline V gives CDR1 SGHTA, CDR2 FQGNSA. Written as DNA, the CDR3 is TGTGCCAGCAGCCGAGAAACCAACATTCAGTACTTC. Its protein is CASSRETNIQYF.

This clonotype was seen ten or more times. Here the CDR3 reads CASSTRQYNEQFF. DNA of the CDR3: TGCGCCAGCAGCACAAGACAGTACAATGAGCAGTTCTTC. The chain recombines TRBV5-1 with TRBJ2-1, with a tentative D call TRBD1 (5 bases). The length of the CDR3 is 13 residues. Germline CDR1 SGHRS, CDR2 YFSETQ. The V and J ends lost 4 bases and 4 bases respectively, with 9 bases between them.

This clonotype was detected ten times or more. The chain joins TRBV6-5 to TRBJ2-7, with TRBD1 matching over 7 bases. The germline CDR1 and CDR2 sequences are MNHEY and SVGAGI. The CDR3 has 13 amino acids. After removal of 3 bases from V and 6 bases from J, the junction contained 5 bases not matched to a gene. This chain's CDR3 is CASSYTTGSEQYF. As DNA, the CDR3 is TGTGCCAGCAGTTATACGACAGGGAGCGAGCAGTACTTC.

CDR3 sequence reads: CASSQWTGSNEQFF. DNA for the CDR3: TGCGCCAGCAGCCAATGGACAGGGAGCAATGAGCAGTTCTTC. V gene TRBV4-1 combines with J gene TRBJ2-1; 8 nucleotides agree with TRBD1. V was pared by 2 bases and J by 6 bases, with 3 bases of the junction left unmatched. The germline V gene has CDR1 MGHRA and CDR2 YSYEKL. This CDR3 contains 14 residues.